Here is one T cell receptor (beta chain) with its context. TCRdb's table, derived via immunoSEQ multiplex PCR, lists solely in-frame clones and lacks some. The sample carries 310,000 or so clones, 86% recorded once. The trim removed 4 bases at V and 5 bases at J, leaving 2 bases unmatched. CDR1 is SQVTM and CDR2 is ANQGSEA in the germline V gene. This CDR3 spans 13 amino acids. The data were obtained in a study of blood T cell repertoires in COVID-19. Study-level background: Acute and convalescent COVID-19 specimens originated in the United States, Italy and Spain. Sources were T cells, B-cell-depleted T cells, or PBMCs; the material itself was cDNA or gDNA.

Sequencing was carried out using peripheral blood. The source of this sequence is a woman aged 45-60 years with acute or convalescent COVID-19. V and J are TRBV29-1 and TRBJ1-5; 10 nucleotides agree with TRBD1. This chain's CDR3 is CSVVGTGDQPQHF. CDR3 sequence (DNA): TGCAGCGTTGTGGGGACAGGGGATCAGCCCCAGCATTTT.